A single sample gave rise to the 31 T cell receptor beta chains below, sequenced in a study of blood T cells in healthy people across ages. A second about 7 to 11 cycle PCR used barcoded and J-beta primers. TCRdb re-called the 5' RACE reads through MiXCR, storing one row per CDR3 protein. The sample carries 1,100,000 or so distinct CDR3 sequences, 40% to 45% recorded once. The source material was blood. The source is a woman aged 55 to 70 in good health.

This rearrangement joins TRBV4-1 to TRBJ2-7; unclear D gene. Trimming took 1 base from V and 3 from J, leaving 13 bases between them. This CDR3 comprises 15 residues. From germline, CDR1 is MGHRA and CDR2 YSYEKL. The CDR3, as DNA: TGCGCCAGCAGCCAAGCCGGGTCGGCCAGCTACGAGCAGTACTTC. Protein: CASSQAGSASYEQYF.

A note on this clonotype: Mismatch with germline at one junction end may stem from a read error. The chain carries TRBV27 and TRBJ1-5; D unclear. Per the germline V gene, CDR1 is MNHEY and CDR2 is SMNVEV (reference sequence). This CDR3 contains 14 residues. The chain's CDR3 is CAGSLGDSNQPQHF. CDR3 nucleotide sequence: TGTGCCGGCAGTCTCGGCGATAGCAATCAGCCCCAGCATTTT.

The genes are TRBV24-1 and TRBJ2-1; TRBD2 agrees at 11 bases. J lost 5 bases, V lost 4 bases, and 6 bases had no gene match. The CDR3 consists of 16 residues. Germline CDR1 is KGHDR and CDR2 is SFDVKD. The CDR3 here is CATSDIPGLADNEQFF. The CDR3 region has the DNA TGTGCCACCAGTGACATACCGGGACTAGCGGACAATGAGCAGTTCTTC.

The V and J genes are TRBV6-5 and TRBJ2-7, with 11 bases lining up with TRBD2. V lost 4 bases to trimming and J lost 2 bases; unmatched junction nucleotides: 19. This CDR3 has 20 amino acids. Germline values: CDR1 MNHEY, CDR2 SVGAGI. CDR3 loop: CASSLQLWGDTSGRTYEQYF. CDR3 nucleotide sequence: TGTGCCAGCAGTTTACAATTGTGGGGGGACACTAGCGGGAGAACCTACGAGCAGTACTTC.

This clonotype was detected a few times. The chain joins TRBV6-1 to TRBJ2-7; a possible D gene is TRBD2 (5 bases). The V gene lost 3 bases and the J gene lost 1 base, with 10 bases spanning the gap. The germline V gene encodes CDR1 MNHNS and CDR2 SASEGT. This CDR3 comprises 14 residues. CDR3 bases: TGTGCCAGCAGTGATCCGCCGGGATCCTACGAGCAGTACTTC. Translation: CASSDPPGSYEQYF.

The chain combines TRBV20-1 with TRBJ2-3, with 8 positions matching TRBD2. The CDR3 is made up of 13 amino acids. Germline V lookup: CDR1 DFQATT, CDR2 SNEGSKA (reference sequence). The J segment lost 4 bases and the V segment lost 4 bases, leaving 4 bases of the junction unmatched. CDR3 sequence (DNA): TGCAGTGCTACCGGGACTAGTCCAGATACGCAGTATTTT. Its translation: CSATGTSPDTQYF.

CDR3 sequence reads: CASSFAGMTYEQYF. The CDR3, as DNA: TGTGCCAGCAGCTTTGCGGGGATGACTTACGAGCAGTACTTC. The chain joins TRBV7-9 to TRBJ2-7, with a tentative D call TRBD2 (6 bases). V was cut by 3 bases and J by 4 bases, with 13 bases left in between. Germline V gene lookup returns CDR1 SEHNR and CDR2 FQNEAQ (reference sequence). This CDR3 spans 14 amino acids.

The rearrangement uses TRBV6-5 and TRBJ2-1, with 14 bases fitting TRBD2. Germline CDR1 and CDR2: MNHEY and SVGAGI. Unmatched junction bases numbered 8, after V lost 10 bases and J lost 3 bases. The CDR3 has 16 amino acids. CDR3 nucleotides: TGTGCCACACACGGGACTAGCGGGAGAAGCTACAATGAGCAGTTCTTC. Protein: CATHGTSGRSYNEQFF.

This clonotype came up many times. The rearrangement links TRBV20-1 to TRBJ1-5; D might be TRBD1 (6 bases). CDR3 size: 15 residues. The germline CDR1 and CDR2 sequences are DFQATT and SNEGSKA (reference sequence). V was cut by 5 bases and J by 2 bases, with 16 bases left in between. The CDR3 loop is CSAGSGGRGNQPQHF. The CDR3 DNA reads TGCAGTGCTGGAAGCGGGGGGCGAGGCAATCAGCCCCAGCATTTT.

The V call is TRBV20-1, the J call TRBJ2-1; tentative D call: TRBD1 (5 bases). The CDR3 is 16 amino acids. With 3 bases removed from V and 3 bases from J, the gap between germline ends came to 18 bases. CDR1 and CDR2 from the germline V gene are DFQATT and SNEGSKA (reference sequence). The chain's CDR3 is CSARDGDQGYYNEQFF. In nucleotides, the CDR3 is TGCAGTGCTAGGGACGGAGATCAGGGTTACTACAATGAGCAGTTCTTC.

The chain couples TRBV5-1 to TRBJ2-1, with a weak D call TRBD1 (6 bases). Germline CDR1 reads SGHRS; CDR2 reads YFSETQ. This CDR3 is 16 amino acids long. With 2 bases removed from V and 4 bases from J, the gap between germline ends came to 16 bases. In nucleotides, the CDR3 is TGCGCCAGCAGCTTTTACACAGGGCCCCTTTACAATGAGCAGTTCTTC. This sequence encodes CASSFYTGPLYNEQFF.

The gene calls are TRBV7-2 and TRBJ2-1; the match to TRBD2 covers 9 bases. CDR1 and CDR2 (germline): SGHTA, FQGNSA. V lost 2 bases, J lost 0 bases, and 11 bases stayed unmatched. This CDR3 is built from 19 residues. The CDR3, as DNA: TGTGCCAGCAGCTTAAATATTGGAGTACTAGCGGGCTCCTACAATGAGCAGTTCTTC. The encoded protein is CASSLNIGVLAGSYNEQFF.

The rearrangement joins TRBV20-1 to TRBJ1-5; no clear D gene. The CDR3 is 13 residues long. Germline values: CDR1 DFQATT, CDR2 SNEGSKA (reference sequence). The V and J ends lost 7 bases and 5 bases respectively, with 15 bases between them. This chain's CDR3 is CSVVRGADQPQHF. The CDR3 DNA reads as TGCAGTGTCGTACGGGGAGCCGATCAGCCCCAGCATTTT.

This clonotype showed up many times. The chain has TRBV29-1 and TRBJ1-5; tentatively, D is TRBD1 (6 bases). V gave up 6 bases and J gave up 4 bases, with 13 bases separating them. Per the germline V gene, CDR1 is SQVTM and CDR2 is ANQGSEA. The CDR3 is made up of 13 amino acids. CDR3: CSVRDNFNQPQHF. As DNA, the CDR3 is TGCAGCGTCCGGGACAATTTTAATCAGCCCCAGCATTTT.

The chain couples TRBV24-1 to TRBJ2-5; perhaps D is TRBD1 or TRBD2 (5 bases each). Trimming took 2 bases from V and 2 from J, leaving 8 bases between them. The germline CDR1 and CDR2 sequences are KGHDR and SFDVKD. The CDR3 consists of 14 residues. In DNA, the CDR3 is TGTGCCACCAGTGATTCGGGGCAGCAAGAGACCCAGTACTTC. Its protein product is CATSDSGQQETQYF.

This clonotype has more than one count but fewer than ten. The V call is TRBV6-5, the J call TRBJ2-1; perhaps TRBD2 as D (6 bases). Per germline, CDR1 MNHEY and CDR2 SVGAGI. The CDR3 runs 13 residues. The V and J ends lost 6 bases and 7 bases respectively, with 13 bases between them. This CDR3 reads CASRLGGGNEQFF. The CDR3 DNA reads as TGTGCCAGCAGATTGGGAGGAGGGAATGAGCAGTTCTTC.

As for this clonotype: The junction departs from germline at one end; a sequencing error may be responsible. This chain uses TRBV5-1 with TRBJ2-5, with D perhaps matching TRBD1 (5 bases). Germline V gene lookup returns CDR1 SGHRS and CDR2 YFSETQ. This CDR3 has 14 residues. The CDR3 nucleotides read TGCGCCAACAGCTGGGGATACGGACAAGAGGCCCAGTACTTC. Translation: CANSWGYGQEAQYF.

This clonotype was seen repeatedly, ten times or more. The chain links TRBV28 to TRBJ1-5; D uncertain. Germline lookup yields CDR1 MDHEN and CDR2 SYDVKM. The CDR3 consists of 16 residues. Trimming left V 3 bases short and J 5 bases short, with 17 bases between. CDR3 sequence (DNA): TGTGCCAGCAGTTTGGTTTACTCGATTGGGGATCAGCCCCAGCATTTT. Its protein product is CASSLVYSIGDQPQHF.

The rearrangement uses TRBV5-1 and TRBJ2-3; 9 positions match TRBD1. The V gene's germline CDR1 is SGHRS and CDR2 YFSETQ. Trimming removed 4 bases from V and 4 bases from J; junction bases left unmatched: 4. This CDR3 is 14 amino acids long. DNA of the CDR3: TGCGCCAGCAGCAGGGACAGGGACGCAGATACGCAGTATTTT. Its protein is CASSRDRDADTQYF.

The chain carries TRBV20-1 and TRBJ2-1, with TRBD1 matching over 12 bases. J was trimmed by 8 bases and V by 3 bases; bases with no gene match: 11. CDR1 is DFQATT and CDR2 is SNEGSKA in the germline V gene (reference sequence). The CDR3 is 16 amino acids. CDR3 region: CSARAFTGTGGHEQFF. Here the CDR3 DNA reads TGCAGTGCTAGGGCCTTCACCGGGACAGGGGGCCATGAGCAGTTCTTC.

CDR3 in amino acids: CSVASSYNEQFF. In nucleotides, the CDR3 is TGCAGCGTCGCCAGCTCCTACAATGAGCAGTTCTTC. The genes are TRBV29-1 and TRBJ2-1, with no clear D. The V end lost 6 bases, the J end lost 0 bases, and 6 bases lay between the germline ends. The V gene's germline CDR1 is SQVTM and CDR2 ANQGSEA. The CDR3 extends over 12 amino acids.

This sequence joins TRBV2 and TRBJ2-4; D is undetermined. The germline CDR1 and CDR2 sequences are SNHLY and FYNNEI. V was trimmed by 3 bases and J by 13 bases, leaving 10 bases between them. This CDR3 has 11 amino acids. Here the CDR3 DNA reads TGTGCCAGCAGTGATATCAATGAGCAGTACTTC. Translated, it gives CASSDINEQYF.

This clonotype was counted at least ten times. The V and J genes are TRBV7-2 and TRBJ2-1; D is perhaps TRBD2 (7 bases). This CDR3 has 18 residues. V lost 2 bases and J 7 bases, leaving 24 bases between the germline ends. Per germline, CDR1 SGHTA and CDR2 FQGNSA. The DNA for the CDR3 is TGTGCCAGCAGCTTATTTACAGCCCTGTTTGGGAGGGGGAATGAGCAGTTCTTC. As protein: CASSLFTALFGRGNEQFF.

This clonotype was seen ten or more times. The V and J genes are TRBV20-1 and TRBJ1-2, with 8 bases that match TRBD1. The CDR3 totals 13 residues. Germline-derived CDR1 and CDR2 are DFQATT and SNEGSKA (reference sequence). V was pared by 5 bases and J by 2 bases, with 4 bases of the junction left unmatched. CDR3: CSASTGGNYGYTF. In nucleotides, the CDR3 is TGCAGTGCTTCCACAGGGGGAAACTATGGCTACACCTTC.

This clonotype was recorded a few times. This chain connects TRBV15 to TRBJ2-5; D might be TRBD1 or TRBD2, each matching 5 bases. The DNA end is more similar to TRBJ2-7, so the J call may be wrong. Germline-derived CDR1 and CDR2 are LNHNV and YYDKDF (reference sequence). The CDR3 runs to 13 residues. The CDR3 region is CATSRDLGDEQYF. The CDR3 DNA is TGTGCCACCAGCAGAGATTTGGGGGACGAGCAGTACTTC.

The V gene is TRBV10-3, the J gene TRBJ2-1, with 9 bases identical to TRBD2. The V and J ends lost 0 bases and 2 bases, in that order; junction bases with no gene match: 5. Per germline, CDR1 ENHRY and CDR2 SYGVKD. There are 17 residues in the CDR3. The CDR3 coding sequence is TGTGCCATCAGTGAGTCCCGCGGGAGGGACCCCTACAATGAGCAGTTCTTC. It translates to CAISESRGRDPYNEQFF.

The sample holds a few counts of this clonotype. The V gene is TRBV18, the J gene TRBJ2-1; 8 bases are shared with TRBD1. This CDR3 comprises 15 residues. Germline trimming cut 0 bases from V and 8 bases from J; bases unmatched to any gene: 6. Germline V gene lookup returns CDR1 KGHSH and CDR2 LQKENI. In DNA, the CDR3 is TGTGCCAGCTCACCACCGGGCAGGGGGCGATATGAGCAGTTCTTC. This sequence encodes CASSPPGRGRYEQFF.

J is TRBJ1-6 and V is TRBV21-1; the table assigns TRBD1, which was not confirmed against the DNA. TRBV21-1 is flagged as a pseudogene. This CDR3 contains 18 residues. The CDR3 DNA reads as TGTGCCAGCAGCCCCTACCACGGGACGGACGTAACCAATTCACCCCTCCACTTT. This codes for CASSPYHGTDVTNSPLHF.

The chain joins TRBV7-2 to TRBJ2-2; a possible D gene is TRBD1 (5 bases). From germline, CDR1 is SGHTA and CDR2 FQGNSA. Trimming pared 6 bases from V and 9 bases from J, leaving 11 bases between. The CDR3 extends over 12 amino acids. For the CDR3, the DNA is TGTGCCAGCAGTCTCCAGGGAAGGGAGCTGTTTTTT. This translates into CASSLQGRELFF.

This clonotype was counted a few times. The CDR3 DNA reads TGCGCCAGCAGCCCCGAGAGCGGGAGGGCCGGCAATGAGCAGTTCTTC. Translated, it gives CASSPESGRAGNEQFF. The chain joins TRBV5-1 to TRBJ2-1; 10 nucleotides agree with TRBD2. Per germline, CDR1 SGHRS and CDR2 YFSETQ. Trimming cost V 4 bases and J 6 bases; bases outside gene matches: 10. The CDR3 contains 16 residues.

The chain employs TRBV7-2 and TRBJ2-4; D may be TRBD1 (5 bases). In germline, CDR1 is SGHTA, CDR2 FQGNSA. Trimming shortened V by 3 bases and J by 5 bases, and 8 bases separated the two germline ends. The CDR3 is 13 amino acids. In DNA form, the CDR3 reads TGTGCCAGCAGCTTCGCAGGGCAAAACATTCAGTACTTC. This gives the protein CASSFAGQNIQYF.